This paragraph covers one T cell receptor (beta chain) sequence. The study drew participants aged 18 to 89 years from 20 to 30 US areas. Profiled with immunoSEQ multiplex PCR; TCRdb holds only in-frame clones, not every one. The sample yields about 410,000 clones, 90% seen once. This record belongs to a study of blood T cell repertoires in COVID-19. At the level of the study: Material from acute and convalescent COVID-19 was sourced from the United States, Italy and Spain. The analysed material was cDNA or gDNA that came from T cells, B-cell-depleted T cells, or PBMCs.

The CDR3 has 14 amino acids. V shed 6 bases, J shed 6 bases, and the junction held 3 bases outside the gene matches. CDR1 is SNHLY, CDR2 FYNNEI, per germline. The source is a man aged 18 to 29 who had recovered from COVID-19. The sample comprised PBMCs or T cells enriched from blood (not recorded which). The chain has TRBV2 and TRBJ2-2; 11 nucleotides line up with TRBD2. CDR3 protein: CASSKGLAAGELFF. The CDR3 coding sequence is TGTGCCAGCAGCAAGGGACTAGCGGCCGGGGAGCTGTTTTTT.